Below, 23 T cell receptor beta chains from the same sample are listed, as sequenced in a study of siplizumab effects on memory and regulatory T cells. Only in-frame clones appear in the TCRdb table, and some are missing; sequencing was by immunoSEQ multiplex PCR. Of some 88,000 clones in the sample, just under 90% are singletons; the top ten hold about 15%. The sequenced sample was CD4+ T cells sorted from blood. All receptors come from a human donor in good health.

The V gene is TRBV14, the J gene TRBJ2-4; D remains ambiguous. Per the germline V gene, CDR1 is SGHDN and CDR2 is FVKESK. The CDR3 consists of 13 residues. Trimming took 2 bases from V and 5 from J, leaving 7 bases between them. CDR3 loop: CASSQWAQNIQYF. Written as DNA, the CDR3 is TGTGCCAGCAGCCAATGGGCCCAAAACATTCAGTACTTC.

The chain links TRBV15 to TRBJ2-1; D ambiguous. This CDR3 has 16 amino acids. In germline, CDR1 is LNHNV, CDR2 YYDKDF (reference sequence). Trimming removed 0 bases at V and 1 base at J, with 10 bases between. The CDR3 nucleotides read TGTGCCACCAGCAGAGAGTCGGTGAGTTCCTACAATGAGCAGTTCTTC. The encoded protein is CATSRESVSSYNEQFF. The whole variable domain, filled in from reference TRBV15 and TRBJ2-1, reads DAMVIQNPRYQVTQFGKPVTLSCSQTLNHNVMYWYQQKSSQAPKLLFHYYDKDFNNEADTPDNFQSRRPNTSFCFLDIRSPGLGDTAMYLCATSRESVSSYNEQFFGPGTRLTVL.

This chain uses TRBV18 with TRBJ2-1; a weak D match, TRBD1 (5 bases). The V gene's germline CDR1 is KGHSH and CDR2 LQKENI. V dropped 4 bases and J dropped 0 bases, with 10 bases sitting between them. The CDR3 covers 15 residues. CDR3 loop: CASSQGSISYNEQFF. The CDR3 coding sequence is TGTGCCAGCTCACAGGGGTCCATCTCCTACAATGAGCAGTTCTTC.

The CDR3 protein is CASRKGRVNEQFF. The CDR3 DNA reads as TGTGCCAGCAGGAAAGGGAGGGTTAATGAGCAGTTCTTC. The V call is TRBV6-6, the J call TRBJ2-1, with 7 nucleotides matching TRBD2. The V segment lost 6 bases and the J segment 7 bases; nucleotides outside the gene matches: 6. This CDR3 has 13 residues. CDR1 is MNHNY and CDR2 is SVGAGI in the germline V gene (reference sequence).

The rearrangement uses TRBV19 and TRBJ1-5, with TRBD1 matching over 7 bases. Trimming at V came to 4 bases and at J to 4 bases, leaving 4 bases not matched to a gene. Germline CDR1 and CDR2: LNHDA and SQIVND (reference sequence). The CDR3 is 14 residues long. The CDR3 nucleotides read TGTGCCAGTAGTAGACAGGGTAGGAATCAGCCCCAGCATTTT. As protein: CASSRQGRNQPQHF.

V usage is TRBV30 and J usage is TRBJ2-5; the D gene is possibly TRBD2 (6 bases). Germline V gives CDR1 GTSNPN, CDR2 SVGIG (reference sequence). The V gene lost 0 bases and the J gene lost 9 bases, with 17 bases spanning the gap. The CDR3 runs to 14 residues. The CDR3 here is CAWSVGGAAVAQYF. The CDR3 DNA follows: TGTGCCTGGAGTGTCGGGGGAGCCGCCGTGGCCCAGTACTTC.

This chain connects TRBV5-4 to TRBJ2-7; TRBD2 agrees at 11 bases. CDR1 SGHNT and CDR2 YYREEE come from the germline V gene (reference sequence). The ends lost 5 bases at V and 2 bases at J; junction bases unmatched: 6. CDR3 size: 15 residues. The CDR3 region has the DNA TGTGCCAGCAGGTCCGGGACTAGCGGCCCCTACGAGCAGTACTTC. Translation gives CASRSGTSGPYEQYF.

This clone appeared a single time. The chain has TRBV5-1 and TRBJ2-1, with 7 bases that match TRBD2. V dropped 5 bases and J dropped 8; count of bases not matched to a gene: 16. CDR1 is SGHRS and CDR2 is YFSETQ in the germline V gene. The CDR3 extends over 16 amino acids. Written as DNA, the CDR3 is TGCGCCAGCAGATATCTGGCGGGAGATTCAGGCTATGAGCAGTTCTTC. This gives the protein CASRYLAGDSGYEQFF.

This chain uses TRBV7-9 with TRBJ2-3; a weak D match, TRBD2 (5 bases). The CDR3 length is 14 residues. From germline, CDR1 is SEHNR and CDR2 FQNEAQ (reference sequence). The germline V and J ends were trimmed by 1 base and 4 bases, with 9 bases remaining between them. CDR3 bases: TGTGCCAGCAGCTTAGAAGGGAGTGCAGATACGCAGTATTTT. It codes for CASSLEGSADTQYF.

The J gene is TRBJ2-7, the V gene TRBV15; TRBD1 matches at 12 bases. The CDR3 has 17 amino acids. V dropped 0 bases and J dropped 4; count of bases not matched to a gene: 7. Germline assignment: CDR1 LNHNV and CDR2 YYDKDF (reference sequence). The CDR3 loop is CATSRDRSGQGAYEQYF. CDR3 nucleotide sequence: TGTGCCACCAGCAGAGATCGGTCGGGACAGGGGGCTTACGAGCAGTACTTC.

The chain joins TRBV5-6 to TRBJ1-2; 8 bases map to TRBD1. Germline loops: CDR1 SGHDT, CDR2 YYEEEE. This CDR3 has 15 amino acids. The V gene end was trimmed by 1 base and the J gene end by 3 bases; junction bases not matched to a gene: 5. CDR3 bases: TGTGCCAGCAGCTTGCTGGACAGGGAGGACTATGGCTACACCTTC. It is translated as CASSLLDREDYGYTF. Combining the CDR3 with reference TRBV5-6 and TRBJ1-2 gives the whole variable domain DAGVTQSPTHLIKTRGQQVTLRCSPKSGHDTVSWYQQALGQGPQFIFQYYEEEERQRGNFPDRFSGHQFPNYSSELNVNALLLGDSALYLCASSLLDREDYGYTFGSGTRLTVV.

The CDR3 sequence: CASSQDWRSHEQYF. The CDR3, as DNA: TGCGCCAGCAGCCAAGATTGGCGTAGCCACGAGCAGTACTTC. The V and J genes are TRBV4-3 and TRBJ2-7, with D uncertain. V lost 0 bases and J lost 5, with 11 bases in between. CDR3 size: 14 residues. CDR1 is LGHNA and CDR2 is YSLEER in the germline V gene.

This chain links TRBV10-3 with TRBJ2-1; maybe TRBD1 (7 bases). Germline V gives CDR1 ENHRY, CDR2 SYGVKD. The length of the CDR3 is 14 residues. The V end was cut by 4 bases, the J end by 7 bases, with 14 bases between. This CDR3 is CAISGETGRNEQFF. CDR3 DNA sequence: TGTGCCATCAGTGGGGAGACAGGGAGGAATGAGCAGTTCTTC.

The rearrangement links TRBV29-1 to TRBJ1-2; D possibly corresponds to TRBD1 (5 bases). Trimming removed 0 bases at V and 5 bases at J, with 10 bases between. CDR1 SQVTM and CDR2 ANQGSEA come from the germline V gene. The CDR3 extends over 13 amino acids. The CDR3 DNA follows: TGCAGCGTTGAAGAGTTGGACAATTATGGCTACACCTTC. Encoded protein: CSVEELDNYGYTF.

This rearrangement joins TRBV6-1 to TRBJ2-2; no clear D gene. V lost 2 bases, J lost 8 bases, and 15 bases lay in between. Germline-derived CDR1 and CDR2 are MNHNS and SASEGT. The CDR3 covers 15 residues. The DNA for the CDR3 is TGTGCCAGCAGTGAAACCCGTAGTTATCCGGGGGAGCTGTTTTTT. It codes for CASSETRSYPGELFF.

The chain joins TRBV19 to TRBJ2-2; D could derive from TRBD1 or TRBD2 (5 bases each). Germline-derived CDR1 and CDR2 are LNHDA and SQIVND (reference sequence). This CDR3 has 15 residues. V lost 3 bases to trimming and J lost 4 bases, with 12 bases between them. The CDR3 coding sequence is TGTGCCAGTAGTATTCCCGGGACGGTCACCGGGGAGCTGTTTTTT. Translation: CASSIPGTVTGELFF.

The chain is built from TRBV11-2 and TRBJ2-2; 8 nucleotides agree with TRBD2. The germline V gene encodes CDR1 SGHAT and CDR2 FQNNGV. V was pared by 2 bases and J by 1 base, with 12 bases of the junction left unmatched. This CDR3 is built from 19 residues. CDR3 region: CASSLSMGLVAGNTGELFF. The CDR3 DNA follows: TGTGCCAGCAGCTTATCTATGGGACTAGTAGCGGGGAACACCGGGGAGCTGTTTTTT.

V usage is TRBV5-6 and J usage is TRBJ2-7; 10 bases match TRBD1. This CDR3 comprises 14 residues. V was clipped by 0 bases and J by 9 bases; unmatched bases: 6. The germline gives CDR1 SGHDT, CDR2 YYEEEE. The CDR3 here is CASSLAGQGFSQYF. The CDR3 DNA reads TGTGCCAGCAGCTTGGCGGGACAGGGGTTTTCGCAGTACTTC. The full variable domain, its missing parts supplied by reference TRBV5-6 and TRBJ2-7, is DAGVTQSPTHLIKTRGQQVTLRCSPKSGHDTVSWYQQALGQGPQFIFQYYEEEERQRGNFPDRFSGHQFPNYSSELNVNALLLGDSALYLCASSLAGQGFSQYFGPGTRLTVT.

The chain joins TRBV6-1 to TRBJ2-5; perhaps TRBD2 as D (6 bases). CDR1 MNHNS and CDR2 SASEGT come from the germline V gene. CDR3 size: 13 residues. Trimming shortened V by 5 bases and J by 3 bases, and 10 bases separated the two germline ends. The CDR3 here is CASSTSSKETQYF. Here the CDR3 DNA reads TGTGCCAGCAGTACTAGCAGCAAAGAGACCCAGTACTTC.

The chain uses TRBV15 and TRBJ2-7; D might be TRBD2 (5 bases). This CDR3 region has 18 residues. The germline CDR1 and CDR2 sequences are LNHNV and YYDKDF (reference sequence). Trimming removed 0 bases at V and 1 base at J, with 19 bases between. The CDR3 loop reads CATSRDLTGGTQSYEQYF. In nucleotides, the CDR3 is TGTGCCACCAGCAGAGATCTTACTGGAGGAACGCAGTCCTACGAGCAGTACTTC.

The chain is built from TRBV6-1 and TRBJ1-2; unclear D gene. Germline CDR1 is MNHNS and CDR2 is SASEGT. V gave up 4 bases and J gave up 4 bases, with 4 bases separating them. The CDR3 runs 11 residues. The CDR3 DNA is TGTGCCAGCAGTGGGGGCTATGGCTACACCTTC. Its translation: CASSGGYGYTF.

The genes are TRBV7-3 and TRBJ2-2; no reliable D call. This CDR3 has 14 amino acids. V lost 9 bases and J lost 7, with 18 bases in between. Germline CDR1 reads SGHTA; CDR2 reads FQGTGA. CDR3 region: CASSSSPSGGELFF. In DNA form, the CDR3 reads TGTGCCAGTTCCTCCTCCCCTTCGGGCGGGGAGCTGTTTTTT.

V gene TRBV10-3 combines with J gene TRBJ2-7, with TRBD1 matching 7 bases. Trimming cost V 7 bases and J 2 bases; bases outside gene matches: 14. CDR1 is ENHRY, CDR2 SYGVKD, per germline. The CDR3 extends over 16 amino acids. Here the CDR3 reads CAIKGANSRVTYEQYF. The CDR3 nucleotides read TGTGCCATCAAGGGGGCTAATTCCAGGGTTACCTACGAGCAGTACTTC.